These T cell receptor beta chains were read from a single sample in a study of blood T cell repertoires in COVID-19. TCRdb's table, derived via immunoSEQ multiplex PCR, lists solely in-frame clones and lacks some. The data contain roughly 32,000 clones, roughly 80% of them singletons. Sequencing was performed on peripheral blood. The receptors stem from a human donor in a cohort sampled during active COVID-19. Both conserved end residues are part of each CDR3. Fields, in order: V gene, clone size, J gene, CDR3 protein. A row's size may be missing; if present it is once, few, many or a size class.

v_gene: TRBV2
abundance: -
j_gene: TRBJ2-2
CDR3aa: CASSDSVNGLAQNTGELFF

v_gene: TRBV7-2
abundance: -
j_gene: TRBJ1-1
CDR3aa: CASSQRAEAFF

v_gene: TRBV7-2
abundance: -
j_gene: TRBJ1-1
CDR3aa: CASSLRRNTEAFF

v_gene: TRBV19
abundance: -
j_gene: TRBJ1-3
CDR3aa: CASSILAGGFNTIYF

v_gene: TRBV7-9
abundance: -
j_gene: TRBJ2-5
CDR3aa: CASSSQGSKETQYF

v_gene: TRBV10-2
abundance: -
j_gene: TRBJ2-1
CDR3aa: CASRGTGEAEQFF

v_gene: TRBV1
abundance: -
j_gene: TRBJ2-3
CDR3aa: CTSSQEVGGRGPRDTQYF

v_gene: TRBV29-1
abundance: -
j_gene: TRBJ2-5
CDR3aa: CSAKAGRETQYF

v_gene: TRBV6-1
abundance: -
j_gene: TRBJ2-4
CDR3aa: CASSEVGGGQYF

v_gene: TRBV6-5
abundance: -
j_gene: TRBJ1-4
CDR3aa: CASTWGHRNEKLFF

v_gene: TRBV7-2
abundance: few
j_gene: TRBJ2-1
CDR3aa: CASSETWGHYNEQFF

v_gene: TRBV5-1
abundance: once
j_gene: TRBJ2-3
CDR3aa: CASSPRTGVSSTDTQYF

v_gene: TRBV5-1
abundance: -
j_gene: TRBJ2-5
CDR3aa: CASSSLEGAQETQYF

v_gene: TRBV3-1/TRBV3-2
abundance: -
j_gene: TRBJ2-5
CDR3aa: CASSRRLAEETQYF

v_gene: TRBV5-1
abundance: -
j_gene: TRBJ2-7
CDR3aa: CASSLGSTGGVDEQYF

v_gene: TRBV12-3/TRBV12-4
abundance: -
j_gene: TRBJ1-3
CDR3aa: CASSQKGVTIYF

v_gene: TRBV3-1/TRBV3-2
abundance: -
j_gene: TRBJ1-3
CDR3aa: CASSQVAGSSSGNTIYF

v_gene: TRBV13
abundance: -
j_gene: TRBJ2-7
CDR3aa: CASSLGRGREQYF

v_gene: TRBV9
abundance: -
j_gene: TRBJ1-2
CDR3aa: CASSAPQGAWYGYTF

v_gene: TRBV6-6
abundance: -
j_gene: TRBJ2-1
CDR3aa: CASSLVTGGIGKNEQFF

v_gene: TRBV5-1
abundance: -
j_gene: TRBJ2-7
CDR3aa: CASSFSGYEQYF

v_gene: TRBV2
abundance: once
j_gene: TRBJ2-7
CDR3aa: CASNLDRGRSYEQYF

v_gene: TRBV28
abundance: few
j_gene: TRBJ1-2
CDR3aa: CASSFRGREGGYTF

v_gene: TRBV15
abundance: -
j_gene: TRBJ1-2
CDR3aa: CATSRGRDRGYTF

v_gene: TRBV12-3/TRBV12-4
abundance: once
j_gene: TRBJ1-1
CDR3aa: CASSSDRNTEAFF

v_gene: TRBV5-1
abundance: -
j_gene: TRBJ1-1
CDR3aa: CASSPPGTGAEAFF

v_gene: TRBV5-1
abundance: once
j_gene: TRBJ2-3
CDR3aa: CASSLATRRGADTQYF

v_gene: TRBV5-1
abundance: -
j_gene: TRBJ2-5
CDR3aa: CASRGSGMGQETQYF

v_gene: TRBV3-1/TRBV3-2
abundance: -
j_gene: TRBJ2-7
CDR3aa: CASSREGSSYEQYF

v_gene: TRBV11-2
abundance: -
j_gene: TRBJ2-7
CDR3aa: CASSLGTRVYEQYF

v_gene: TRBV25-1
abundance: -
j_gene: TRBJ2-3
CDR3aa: CASSASGRNTDTQYF

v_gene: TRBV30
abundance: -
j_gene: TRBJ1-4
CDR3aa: CAWSVGSGGKLFF

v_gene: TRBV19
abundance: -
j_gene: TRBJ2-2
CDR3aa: CASLPGSYTGELFF

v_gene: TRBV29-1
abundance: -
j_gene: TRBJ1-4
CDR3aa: CSVGTGGASNEKLFF

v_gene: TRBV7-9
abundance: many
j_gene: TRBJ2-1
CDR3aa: CASSLGGLGLAGNEQFF

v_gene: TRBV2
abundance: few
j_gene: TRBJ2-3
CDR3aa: CASSLTLDRTTDTQYF

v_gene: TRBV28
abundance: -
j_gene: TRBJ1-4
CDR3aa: CASSLNRATNEKLFF

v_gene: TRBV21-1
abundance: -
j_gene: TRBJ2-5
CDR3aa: CASSPPRFGEETQYF

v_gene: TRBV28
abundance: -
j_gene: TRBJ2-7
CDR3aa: CASRGRGTGAYEQYF

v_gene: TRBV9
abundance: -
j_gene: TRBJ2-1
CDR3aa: CASRRGGSYNEQFF

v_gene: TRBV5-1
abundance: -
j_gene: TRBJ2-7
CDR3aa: CASRLVTGDYEQYF

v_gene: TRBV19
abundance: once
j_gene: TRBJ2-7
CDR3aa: CASSRVEAPTYEQYF

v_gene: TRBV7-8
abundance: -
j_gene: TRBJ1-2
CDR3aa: CASSLGGLNTYGYTF

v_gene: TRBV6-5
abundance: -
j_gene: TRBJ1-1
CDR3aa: CASSMGTGASEAFF

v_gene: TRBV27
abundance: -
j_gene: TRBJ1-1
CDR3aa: CASRVQALGTEAFF

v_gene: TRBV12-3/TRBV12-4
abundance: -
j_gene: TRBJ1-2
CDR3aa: CASSTDNYGYTF

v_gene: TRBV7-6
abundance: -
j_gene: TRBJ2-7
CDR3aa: CASSLGTGGTYEQYF

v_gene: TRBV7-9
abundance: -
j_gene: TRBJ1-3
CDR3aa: CASSSHVQNTNTIYF

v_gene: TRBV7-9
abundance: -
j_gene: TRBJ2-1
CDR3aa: CASSLTGDYNEQFF

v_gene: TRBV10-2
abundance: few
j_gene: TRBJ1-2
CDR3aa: CASSPGQHLYGYTF

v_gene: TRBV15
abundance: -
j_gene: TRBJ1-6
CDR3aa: CATRDRTANSPLHF